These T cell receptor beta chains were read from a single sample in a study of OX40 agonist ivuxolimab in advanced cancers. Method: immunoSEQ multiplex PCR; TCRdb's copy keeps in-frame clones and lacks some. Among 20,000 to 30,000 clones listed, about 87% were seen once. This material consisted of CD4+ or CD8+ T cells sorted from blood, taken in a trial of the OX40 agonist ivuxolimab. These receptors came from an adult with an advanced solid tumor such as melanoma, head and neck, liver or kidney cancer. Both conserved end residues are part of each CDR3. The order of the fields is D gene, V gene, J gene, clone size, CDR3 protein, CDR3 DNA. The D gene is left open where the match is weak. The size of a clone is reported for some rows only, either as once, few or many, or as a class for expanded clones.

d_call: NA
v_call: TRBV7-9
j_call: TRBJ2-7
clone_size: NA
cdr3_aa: CASSPIQVRSYEQYF
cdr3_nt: TGTGCCAGCAGCCCGATACAGGTCCGCTCCTACGAGCAGTACTTC

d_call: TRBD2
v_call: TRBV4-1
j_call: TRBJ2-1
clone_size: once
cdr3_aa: CASSQGEGPHNEQFF
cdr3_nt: TGCGCCAGCAGCCAAGGGGAGGGGCCCCACAATGAGCAGTTCTTC

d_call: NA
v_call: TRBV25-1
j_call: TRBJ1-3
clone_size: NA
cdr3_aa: CASSELIIPAPGNTIYF
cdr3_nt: TGTGCCAGCAGTGAGTTAATAATTCCTGCTCCTGGAAACACCATATATTTT

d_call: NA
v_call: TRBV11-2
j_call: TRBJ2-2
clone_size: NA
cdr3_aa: CASSPPTANTGELFF
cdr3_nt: TGTGCCAGCAGCCCGCCGACAGCGAACACCGGGGAGCTGTTTTTT

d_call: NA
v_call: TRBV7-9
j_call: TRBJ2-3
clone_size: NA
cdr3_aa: CASSYWGSTDTQYF
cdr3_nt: TGTGCCAGCAGTTATTGGGGAAGCACAGATACGCAGTATTTT

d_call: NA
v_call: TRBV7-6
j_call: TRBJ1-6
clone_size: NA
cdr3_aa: CASSYGDGSPLHF
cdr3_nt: TGTGCCAGCAGCTACGGAGACGGTTCACCCCTCCACTTT

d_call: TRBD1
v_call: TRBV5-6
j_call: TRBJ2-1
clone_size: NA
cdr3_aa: CASTLRRQGYNEQFF
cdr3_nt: TGTGCCAGCACCTTGAGGCGACAGGGATACAATGAGCAGTTCTTC

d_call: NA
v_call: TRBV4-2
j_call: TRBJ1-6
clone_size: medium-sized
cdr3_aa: CASSPPRAGAGSPLHF
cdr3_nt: TGTGCCAGCAGCCCCCCTCGCGCAGGGGCGGGATCACCCCTCCACTTT

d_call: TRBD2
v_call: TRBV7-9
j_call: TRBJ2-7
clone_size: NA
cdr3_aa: CASSFALLAEGYEQYF
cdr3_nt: TGTGCCAGCAGCTTCGCCTTACTAGCGGAGGGCTACGAGCAGTACTTC

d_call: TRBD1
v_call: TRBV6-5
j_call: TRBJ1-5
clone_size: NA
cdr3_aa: CASSSGTGGVRQPQHF
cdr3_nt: TGTGCCAGCAGTTCCGGGACAGGGGGCGTGAGGCAGCCCCAGCATTTT

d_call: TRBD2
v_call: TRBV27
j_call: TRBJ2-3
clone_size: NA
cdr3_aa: CASTPYSAGGVDTQYF
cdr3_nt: TGTGCCAGCACCCCGTACAGCGCGGGAGGGGTGGATACGCAGTATTTT

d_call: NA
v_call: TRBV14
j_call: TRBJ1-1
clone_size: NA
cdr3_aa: CASSLSRVPGAEAFF
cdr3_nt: TGTGCCAGCAGCTTATCCCGGGTCCCTGGGGCTGAAGCTTTCTTT

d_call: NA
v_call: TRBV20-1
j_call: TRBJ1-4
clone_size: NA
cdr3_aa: CSAREGGKLFF
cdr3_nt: TGCAGTGCTAGAGAGGGGGGAAAACTGTTTTTT

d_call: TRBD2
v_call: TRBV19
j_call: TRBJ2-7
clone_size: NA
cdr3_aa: CASSIGGGPTYEQYF
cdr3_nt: TGTGCCAGTAGTATTGGCGGGGGGCCCACCTACGAGCAGTACTTC

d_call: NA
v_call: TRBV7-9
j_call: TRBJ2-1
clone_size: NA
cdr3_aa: CASSLGQINEQFF
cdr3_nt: TGTGCCAGCAGCTTGGGTCAGATCAATGAGCAGTTCTTC

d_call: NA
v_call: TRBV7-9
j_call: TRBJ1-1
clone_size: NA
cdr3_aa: CASSLVTEAFF
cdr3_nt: TGTGCCAGCAGCTTAGTTACCGAAGCTTTCTTT

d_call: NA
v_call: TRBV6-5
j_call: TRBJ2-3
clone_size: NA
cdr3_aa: CASSPIGWSTDTQYF
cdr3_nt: TGTGCCAGCAGCCCCATTGGGTGGTCCACAGATACGCAGTATTTT

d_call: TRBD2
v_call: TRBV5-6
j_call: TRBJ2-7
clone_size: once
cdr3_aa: CASSLSSGSYYEQYF
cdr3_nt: TGTGCCAGCAGCTTGTCTAGCGGGAGTTACTACGAGCAGTACTTC

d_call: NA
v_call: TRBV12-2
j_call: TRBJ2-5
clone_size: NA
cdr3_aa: CASRLMYLACPPAQETQYF
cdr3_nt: TGTGCAAGTCGCTTGATGTACCTAGCGTGCCCGCCAGCACAAGAGACCCAGTACTTC

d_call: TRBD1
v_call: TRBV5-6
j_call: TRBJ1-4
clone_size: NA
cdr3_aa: CASSGGQGAGHEKLFF
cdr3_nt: TGTGCCAGCAGCGGTGGACAGGGGGCAGGACATGAAAAACTGTTTTTT

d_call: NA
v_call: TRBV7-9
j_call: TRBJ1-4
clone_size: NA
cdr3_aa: CASSLDLGGEKLFF
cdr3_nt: TGTGCCAGCAGCCTCGATCTGGGGGGTGAAAAACTGTTTTTT

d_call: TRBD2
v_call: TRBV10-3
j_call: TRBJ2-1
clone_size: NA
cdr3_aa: CAIKGLADNEQFF
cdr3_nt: TGTGCCATCAAGGGACTAGCAGACAATGAGCAGTTCTTC

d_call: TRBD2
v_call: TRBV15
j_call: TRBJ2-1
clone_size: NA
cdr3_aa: CATSPPGLAYNEQFF
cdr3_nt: TGTGCCACCAGCCCGCCGGGACTAGCGTACAATGAGCAGTTCTTC

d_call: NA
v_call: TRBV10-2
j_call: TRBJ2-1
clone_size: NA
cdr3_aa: CASSEGISSYNEQFF
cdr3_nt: TGCGCCAGCAGTGAAGGGATTAGCTCCTACAATGAGCAGTTCTTC

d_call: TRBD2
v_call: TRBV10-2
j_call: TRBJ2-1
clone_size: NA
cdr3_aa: CASSELRGGYEQFF
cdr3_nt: TGCGCCAGCAGTGAATTGCGGGGGGGATATGAGCAGTTCTTC

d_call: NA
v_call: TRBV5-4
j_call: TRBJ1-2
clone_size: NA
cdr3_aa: CASSSPFRGDYGYTF
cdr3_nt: TGTGCCAGCAGCTCCCCCTTTCGGGGTGACTATGGCTACACCTTC

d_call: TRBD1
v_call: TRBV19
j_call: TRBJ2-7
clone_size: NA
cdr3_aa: CASGSTGFYEQYF
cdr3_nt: TGTGCCAGTGGTTCGACAGGGTTCTACGAGCAGTACTTC

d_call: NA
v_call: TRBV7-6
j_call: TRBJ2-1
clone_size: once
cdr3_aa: CASSLSLGYEQFF
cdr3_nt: TGTGCCAGCAGCTTAAGTCTGGGCTATGAGCAGTTCTTC

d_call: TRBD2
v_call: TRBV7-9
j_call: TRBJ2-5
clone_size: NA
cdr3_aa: CASSSLTQREGTQYF
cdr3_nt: TGTGCCAGCAGTTCCCTCACACAGCGGGAGGGGACCCAGTACTTC

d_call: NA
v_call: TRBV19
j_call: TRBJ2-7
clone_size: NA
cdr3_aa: CASSIGTKYEQYF
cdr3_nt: TGTGCCAGTAGTATAGGGACAAAATACGAGCAGTACTTC

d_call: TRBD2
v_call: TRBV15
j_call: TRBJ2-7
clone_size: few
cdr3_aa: CATSRDSSGRAAAYEQYF
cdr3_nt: TGTGCCACCAGCAGAGATTCCAGCGGGAGGGCCGCGGCCTACGAGCAGTACTTC

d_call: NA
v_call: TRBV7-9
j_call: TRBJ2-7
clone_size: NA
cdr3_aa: CASRSETTYEQYF
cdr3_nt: TGTGCCAGCAGGTCGGAAACAACCTACGAGCAGTACTTC

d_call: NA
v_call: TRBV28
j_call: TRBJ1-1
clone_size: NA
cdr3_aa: CATQSLREAFF
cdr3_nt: TGTGCCACCCAATCGTTAAGAGAAGCTTTCTTT

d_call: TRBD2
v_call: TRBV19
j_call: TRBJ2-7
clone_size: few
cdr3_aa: CASSWGGEGNEQYF
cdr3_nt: TGTGCCAGTAGTTGGGGGGGAGAGGGCAACGAGCAGTACTTC

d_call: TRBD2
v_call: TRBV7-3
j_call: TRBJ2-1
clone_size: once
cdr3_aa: CASSLGFLADNEQFF
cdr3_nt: TGTGCCAGCAGCTTAGGATTTCTAGCGGACAATGAGCAGTTCTTC

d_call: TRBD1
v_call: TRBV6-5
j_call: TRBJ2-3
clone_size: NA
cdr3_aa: CASTDRGRDTQYF
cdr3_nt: TGTGCCAGCACGGACAGGGGGCGGGATACGCAGTATTTT

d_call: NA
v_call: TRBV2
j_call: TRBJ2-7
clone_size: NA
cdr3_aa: CASSEAFISSYEQYF
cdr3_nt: TGTGCCAGCAGTGAAGCATTCATTAGCTCCTACGAGCAGTACTTC

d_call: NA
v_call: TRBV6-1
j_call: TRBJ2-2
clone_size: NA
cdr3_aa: CASRNTGELFF
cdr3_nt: TGTGCCAGCAGGAACACCGGGGAGCTGTTTTTT

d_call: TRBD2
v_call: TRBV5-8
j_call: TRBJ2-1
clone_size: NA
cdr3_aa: CASSESGGAINEQFF
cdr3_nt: TGTGCCAGCAGCGAGAGCGGGGGGGCCATAAATGAGCAGTTCTTC

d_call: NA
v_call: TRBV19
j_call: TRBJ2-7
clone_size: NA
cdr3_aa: CASSRGNEQYF
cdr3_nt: TGTGCCAGTAGCCGCGGGAACGAGCAGTACTTC

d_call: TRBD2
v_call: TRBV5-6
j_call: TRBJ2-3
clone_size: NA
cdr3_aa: CASSLGLAGADTQYF
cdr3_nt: TGTGCCAGCAGCTTGGGGCTAGCGGGGGCAGATACGCAGTATTTT

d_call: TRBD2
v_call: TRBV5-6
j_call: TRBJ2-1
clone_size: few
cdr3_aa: CASSLNSGRYNEQFF
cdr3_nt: TGTGCCAGCAGCTTAAATAGCGGGAGATACAATGAGCAGTTCTTC

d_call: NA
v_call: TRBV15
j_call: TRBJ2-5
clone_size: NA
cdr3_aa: CATSRDLGLEETQYF
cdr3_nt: TGTGCCACCAGCAGAGATCTGGGCTTGGAAGAGACCCAGTACTTC

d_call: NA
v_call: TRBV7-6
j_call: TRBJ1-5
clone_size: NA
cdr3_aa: CASSFGTREQPQHF
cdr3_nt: TGTGCCAGCAGCTTTGGGACACGGGAACAGCCCCAGCATTTT

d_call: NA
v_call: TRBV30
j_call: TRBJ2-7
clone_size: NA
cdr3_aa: CAWSVRGAYLEQYF
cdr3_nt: TGTGCCTGGAGTGTACGTGGGGCCTACCTGGAGCAGTACTTC

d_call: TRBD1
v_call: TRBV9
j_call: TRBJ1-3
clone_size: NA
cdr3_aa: CASSVGGTAGNTIYF
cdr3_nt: TGTGCCAGCAGCGTAGGGGGGACAGCTGGAAACACCATATATTTT

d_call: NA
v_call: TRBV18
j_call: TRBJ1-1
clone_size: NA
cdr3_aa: CASSPPGGTEAFF
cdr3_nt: TGTGCCAGCTCACCACCCGGGGGGACTGAAGCTTTCTTT

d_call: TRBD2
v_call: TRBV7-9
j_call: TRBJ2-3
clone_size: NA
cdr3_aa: CASTLGTSGGSDTQYF
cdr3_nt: TGTGCCAGCACCTTAGGTACGAGCGGGGGGTCGGATACGCAGTATTTT